The 21 T cell receptor beta chains below all came from one sample that was sequenced in a study of OX40 agonist ivuxolimab in advanced cancers. The protocol was immunoSEQ multiplex PCR, while the TCRdb copy is restricted to in-frame clones and leaves out a portion. The repertoire holds tens of thousands of clones, roughly 84% seen once, with 15% to 20% in the top ten. Source: CD4+ or CD8+ T cells sorted from blood, taken in a trial of the OX40 agonist ivuxolimab. These receptors were collected from an adult with an advanced solid tumor such as melanoma, head and neck, liver or kidney cancer.

The chain recombines TRBV28 with TRBJ1-1; maybe TRBD1 (6 bases). V lost 5 bases and J 11 bases, leaving 15 bases between the germline ends. The CDR3 runs to 12 residues. Per the germline V gene, CDR1 is MDHEN and CDR2 is SYDVKM. The CDR3 protein is CASSTNRARAFF. The CDR3 DNA is TGTGCCAGCAGTACAAACAGGGCGCGGGCTTTCTTT.

The V gene is TRBV5-1, the J gene TRBJ2-3, with D possibly being TRBD2 (5 bases). Between the trimmed V and J ends, which lost 0 bases and 2 bases, there was a span of 13 bases. Germline CDR1 is SGHRS and CDR2 is YFSETQ. The length of the CDR3 is 16 residues. The CDR3 loop reads CASSLALADYTDTQYF. DNA of the CDR3: TGCGCCAGCAGCTTGGCCCTAGCAGACTACACAGATACGCAGTATTTT. Complete variable domain (other parts from reference TRBV5-1 and TRBJ2-3): KAGVTQTPRYLIKTRGQQVTLSCSPISGHRSVSWYQQTPGQGLQFLFEYFSETQRNKGNFPGRFSGRQFSNSRSEMNVSTLELGDSALYLCASSLALADYTDTQYFGPGTRLTVL.

The V call is TRBV9, the J call TRBJ2-7; D gene ambiguous. The CDR3 loop spans 15 amino acids. Germline values: CDR1 SGDLS, CDR2 YYNGEE. The germline V and J ends were trimmed by 4 bases and 0 bases, with 14 bases remaining between them. CDR3 residues: CASSPNSLPSYEQYF. The CDR3 DNA is TGTGCCAGCAGCCCAAACAGTTTACCCTCCTACGAGCAGTACTTC.

This clone came up a few times. J is TRBJ1-2 and V is TRBV9, with TRBD1 identical over 7 bases. The V segment lost 0 bases and the J segment 7 bases; nucleotides outside the gene matches: 12. Germline V gene lookup returns CDR1 SGDLS and CDR2 YYNGEE. This CDR3 contains 16 residues. The CDR3 coding sequence is TGTGCCAGCAGCGTAGACGCCAATCGAGGGGGCGGTGGCTACACCTTC. Translation gives CASSVDANRGGGGYTF.

The rearrangement uses TRBV4-2 and TRBJ2-1, with TRBD2 matching 10 bases. CDR1 is LGHNA and CDR2 is YNFKEQ in the germline V gene. Germline trimming cut 1 base from V and 7 bases from J; bases unmatched to any gene: 7. This CDR3 region has 16 residues. The CDR3 bases are TGTGCCAGCAGCCAAGTCCGAGCGGGAGGGCCTAATGAGCAGTTCTTC. Translated, it gives CASSQVRAGGPNEQFF.

The chain couples TRBV10-3 to TRBJ2-7, with 12 bases matching TRBD2. The CDR3 consists of 13 residues. V was pared by 10 bases and J by 8 bases, with 9 bases of the junction left unmatched. Germline CDR1 is ENHRY and CDR2 is SYGVKD. Here the CDR3 DNA reads TGTGCCACCTGGACTAGCGGGGCCAGACAGCAGTACTTC. It yields the protein CATWTSGARQQYF.

This clone turned up a few times. CDR3 residues: CASSMPQGVDTGELFF. The CDR3 DNA reads as TGTGCCAGTAGTATGCCCCAGGGGGTAGACACCGGGGAGCTGTTTTTT. V and J are TRBV19 and TRBJ2-2; TRBD1 aligns across 7 bases. Trimming cost V 3 bases and J 3 bases; bases outside gene matches: 7. This CDR3 comprises 16 residues. Germline assignment: CDR1 LNHDA and CDR2 SQIVND (reference sequence).

V usage is TRBV5-1 and J usage is TRBJ1-6; no reliable D call. CDR1 SGHRS and CDR2 YFSETQ come from the germline V gene. V lost 4 bases to trimming and J lost 8 bases, with 13 bases between them. The CDR3 spans 14 residues. CDR3 nucleotide sequence: TGCGCCAGCAGCCCCGGGCTCTTGGATTCACCCCTCCACTTT. This sequence encodes CASSPGLLDSPLHF.

The gene calls are TRBV7-9 and TRBJ2-5, with TRBD1 matching over 8 bases. The junction had 6 bases not matched to a gene; V was cut back by 5 bases and J by 1 base. The CDR3 is 15 amino acids. Germline assignment: CDR1 SEHNR and CDR2 FQNEAQ (reference sequence). The DNA of the CDR3 is TGTGCCAGCAGCCCGGGGACAGGACCCCAAGAGACCCAGTACTTC. Residues: CASSPGTGPQETQYF.

The chain uses TRBV7-8 and TRBJ2-1, with 7 bases that match TRBD2. The CDR3 length is 16 residues. CDR1 SGHVS and CDR2 FQNEAQ come from the germline V gene. V dropped 5 bases and J dropped 0; count of bases not matched to a gene: 7. CDR3 nucleotides: TGTGCCAGCAGCGGGGGGGGTAGCGGCTCCTACAATGAGCAGTTCTTC. Its protein is CASSGGGSGSYNEQFF.

The chain links TRBV2 to TRBJ2-1; TRBD1 aligns across 7 bases. Germline CDR1 SNHLY, CDR2 FYNNEI. V lost 4 bases and J lost 5; bases outside the gene matches: 5. The CDR3 runs 14 residues. CDR3 protein: CASSVRQGDNEQFF. For the CDR3, the DNA is TGTGCCAGCAGTGTACGACAGGGAGACAATGAGCAGTTCTTC.

V and J are TRBV5-5 and TRBJ2-5; TRBD1 matches 7 bases. CDR1 and CDR2 (germline): SGHKS, YYEKEE (reference sequence). The CDR3 is 15 amino acids. The junction had 7 bases not matched to a gene; V was cut back by 4 bases and J by 1 base. CDR3 bases: TGTGCCAGCAGCGACCGGGACAGCACCCAAGAGACCCAGTACTTC. This codes for CASSDRDSTQETQYF.

The genes are TRBV11-2 and TRBJ2-3; D ambiguous. The germline gives CDR1 SGHAT, CDR2 FQNNGV. The CDR3 has 12 amino acids. V was clipped by 0 bases and J by 5 bases, with 3 bases between them. CDR3 amino acids: CASSLDRDTQYF. The DNA of the CDR3 is TGTGCCAGCAGCTTAGATCGAGATACGCAGTATTTT.

The V call is TRBV5-6, the J call TRBJ2-7; D is perhaps TRBD2 (5 bases). The V end was cut by 0 bases, the J end by 6 bases, with 10 bases between. The germline V gene encodes CDR1 SGHDT and CDR2 YYEEEE. CDR3 length equals 13 residues. CDR3 residues: CASSLGHGVEQYF. DNA for the CDR3: TGTGCCAGCAGCTTGGGTCACGGGGTCGAGCAGTACTTC.

This chain uses TRBV7-8 with TRBJ2-7; D is possibly TRBD1 (5 bases). The CDR3 runs to 13 residues. Germline-derived CDR1 and CDR2 are SGHVS and FQNEAQ. The V gene lost 1 base and the J gene lost 7 bases, with 11 bases spanning the gap. The CDR3: CASSLEGPREQYF. The CDR3 region has the DNA TGTGCCAGCAGCTTAGAGGGGCCTCGGGAGCAGTACTTC.

V gene TRBV6-5 combines with J gene TRBJ1-1, with D uncertain. This CDR3 has 13 residues. CDR1 is MNHEY and CDR2 is SVGAGI in the germline V gene. The ends were cut back, 0 bases at V and 7 bases at J, with 9 bases in the middle. The CDR3 region is CASSYSRRDEAFF. CDR3 DNA sequence: TGTGCCAGCAGTTACTCGAGGAGGGATGAAGCTTTCTTT.

This chain connects TRBV15 to TRBJ1-1; D is perhaps TRBD1 (6 bases). Per the germline V gene, CDR1 is LNHNV and CDR2 is YYDKDF (reference sequence). CDR3 length: 14 amino acids. Between the trimmed V and J ends, which lost 0 bases and 3 bases, there was a span of 8 bases. Here the CDR3 reads CATSRDKGDTEAFF. CDR3 nucleotides: TGTGCCACCAGCAGAGATAAGGGGGACACTGAAGCTTTCTTT.

The table lists this clone with a few counts. This chain connects TRBV5-3 to TRBJ1-1; 7 bases agree with TRBD1. TRBV5-3 is an ORF, with its function uncertain. The CDR3 totals 13 residues. With V trimmed by 6 bases and J by 4 bases, 6 bases remained unmatched. CDR3 sequence (DNA): TGTGCCAGAAAATTAGAGGGGGCCACTGAAGCTTTCTTT. This sequence encodes CARKLEGATEAFF.

This clone was seen more than once but under ten times. This chain connects TRBV29-1 to TRBJ1-1; D is undetermined. CDR1 and CDR2 from the germline V gene are SQVTM and ANQGSEA. This CDR3 comprises 11 residues. The CDR3 region is CSGEWSTEAFF. CDR3 nucleotides: TGCAGTGGGGAGTGGAGCACTGAAGCTTTCTTT.

V gene TRBV9 combines with J gene TRBJ2-1; 8 bases agree with TRBD2. The CDR3 spans 16 residues. Losses at the gene ends were 6 bases for V and 7 bases for J; bases not matched to a gene: 15. Germline CDR1 reads SGDLS; CDR2 reads YYNGEE. The chain's CDR3 is CASNNLAIRGGNEQFF. The CDR3 nucleotides are TGTGCCAGCAACAATTTAGCGATCCGCGGGGGGAATGAGCAGTTCTTC.

The chain links TRBV18 to TRBJ1-1; unclear D gene. V lost 3 bases and J lost 0, with 5 bases in between. Germline CDR1 KGHSH, CDR2 LQKENI. CDR3 size: 13 residues. The CDR3 nucleotides read TGTGCCAGCTCACCGCGGCTGAACACTGAAGCTTTCTTT. It yields the protein CASSPRLNTEAFF.